Presented here are 30 T cell receptor beta chains from one specimen sequenced in a study of cytomegalovirus exposure and HLA in healthy donors. Researchers ran the PCR with 60 Vbeta and 13 Jbeta primers. Using immunoSEQ multiplex PCR, the repertoire was profiled, and TCRdb retains in-frame clones only, with some absent. The table has more than 85,000 clones, more than 60% seen once. Sequencing used PBMCs. These receptors were obtained from a woman aged 18-35 years in good health and CMV-seropositive.

V gene TRBV9 combines with J gene TRBJ2-5; 11 positions agree with TRBD2. Germline CDR1 is SGDLS and CDR2 is YYNGEE. With V trimmed by 8 bases and J by 5 bases, 20 bases remained unmatched. This CDR3 is 18 amino acids long. This chain's CDR3 is CASSVSSGRFGPGETQYF. The DNA of the CDR3 is TGTGCCAGTTCCGTTTCTAGCGGGAGGTTTGGGCCGGGGGAGACCCAGTACTTC.

Comments on this clone: The sample holds other DNA sequences that translate to the same CDR3. V gene TRBV7-8 combines with J gene TRBJ2-7; 8 nucleotides agree with TRBD2. The CDR3 contains 14 residues. The ends lost 1 base at V and 4 bases at J; junction bases unmatched: 3. Germline V CDR1 and CDR2: SGHVS, FQNEAQ. CDR3 in DNA: TGTGCCAGCAGCTTAGTAGCGGGAAGTTACGAGCAGTACTTC. Protein product: CASSLVAGSYEQYF.

This chain joins TRBV25-1 and TRBJ2-1; tentative D call: TRBD2 (6 bases). The CDR3 runs 11 residues. V lost 10 bases to trimming and J lost 8 bases, with 12 bases between them. Germline loops: CDR1 MGHDK, CDR2 SYGVNS. The CDR3 DNA reads as TGTGCCACCCGGAGGGGCGATGAGCAGTTCTTC. Protein sequence: CATRRGDEQFF.

Written as DNA, the CDR3 is TGTGCCAGCAGCCCCGCTTCTAGCGATGAGCAGTTCTTC. Protein sequence: CASSPASSDEQFF. The chain has TRBV5-4 and TRBJ2-1; D perhaps matches TRBD2 (6 bases). This CDR3 is built from 13 residues. The V end lost 4 bases, the J end lost 8 bases, and 13 bases lay between the germline ends. Germline loops: CDR1 SGHNT, CDR2 YYREEE (reference sequence).

This chain connects TRBV7-9 to TRBJ2-2; TRBD2 matches 9 bases. This CDR3 spans 15 amino acids. Trimming cost V 3 bases and J 9 bases; bases outside gene matches: 8. Per the germline V gene, CDR1 is SEHNR and CDR2 is FQNEAQ (reference sequence). Written as DNA, the CDR3 is TGTGCCAGCAGCTTCCCTAGCGGGACCCTCCGGGAGCTGTTTTTT. Its protein is CASSFPSGTLRELFF. Combining the CDR3 with reference TRBV7-9 and TRBJ2-2 gives the whole variable domain DTGVSQNPRHKITKRGQNVTFRCDPISEHNRLYWYRQTLGQGPEFLTYFQNEAQLEKSRLLSDRFSAERPKGSFSTLEIQRTEQGDSAMYLCASSFPSGTLRELFFGEGSRLTVL.

DNA for the CDR3: TGTGCCAGCAGTGAAATCCAGGGTAGCAATCAGCCCCAGCATTTT. Its translation is CASSEIQGSNQPQHF. This chain joins TRBV6-1 and TRBJ1-5, with D perhaps matching TRBD1 (5 bases). Germline V CDR1 and CDR2: MNHNS, SASEGT. The CDR3 loop spans 15 amino acids. Trimming removed 2 bases at V and 0 bases at J, with 8 bases between.

The V gene is TRBV6-1, the J gene TRBJ1-1, with TRBD1 matching 8 bases. V trimming: 10 bases; J trimming: 5 bases; junction bases outside the gene matches: 9. Germline-derived CDR1 and CDR2 are MNHNS and SASEGT. The CDR3 is 13 amino acids. CDR3 protein: CATSDRVSTEAFF. CDR3 DNA sequence: TGTGCCACCTCGGACAGGGTGAGTACTGAAGCTTTCTTT.

The V call is TRBV5-4, the J call TRBJ2-7; TRBD2 aligns across 11 bases. Germline trimming cut 1 base from V and 5 bases from J; bases unmatched to any gene: 2. In germline, CDR1 is SGHNT, CDR2 YYREEE (reference sequence). This CDR3 is 14 amino acids long. DNA of the CDR3: TGTGCCAGCAGCTTGACTAGCGGGAGCGACGAGCAGTACTTC. Amino acid sequence: CASSLTSGSDEQYF.

The table lists this clone with a few counts. V usage is TRBV29-1 and J usage is TRBJ2-7; D remains ambiguous. V was clipped by 4 bases and J by 1 base, with 8 bases between them. This CDR3 is 12 amino acids long. Germline V lookup: CDR1 SQVTM, CDR2 ANQGSEA. The chain's CDR3 is CSVGSGSYEQYF. The CDR3 coding sequence is TGCAGCGTTGGCTCAGGTTCCTACGAGCAGTACTTC.

The J gene is TRBJ1-1, the V gene TRBV11-1; maybe TRBD1 (6 bases). Germline CDR1 SGHAT, CDR2 FQDESV (reference sequence). This CDR3 has 15 amino acids. V was shortened by 4 bases and J by 3 bases, with 15 bases between the two germline ends. CDR3 in amino acids: CASSSPRGSDTEAFF. The CDR3 region has the DNA TGTGCCAGCAGCTCCCCCAGGGGATCGGACACTGAAGCTTTCTTT.

The chain carries TRBV4-3 and TRBJ2-3, with TRBD2 identical over 8 bases. The trim removed 1 base at V and 3 bases at J, leaving 6 bases unmatched. The germline CDR1 and CDR2 sequences are LGHNA and YSLEER. The CDR3 is 16 residues long. The CDR3 DNA is TGCGCCAGCAGCCAAGTTCCCCAGCGGGGGACAGATACGCAGTATTTT. This encodes CASSQVPQRGTDTQYF.

This chain connects TRBV2 to TRBJ2-1, with 8 bases lining up with TRBD1. With 5 bases clipped from V and 3 bases from J, the junction kept 6 bases outside the gene matches. This CDR3 comprises 15 residues. The germline V gene encodes CDR1 SNHLY and CDR2 FYNNEI. This CDR3 reads CASSRDRGLYNEQFF. In nucleotides, the CDR3 is TGTGCCAGCAGTAGAGACAGGGGTCTCTACAATGAGCAGTTCTTC.

This clone is medium-sized (0.01 to 0.1%) within its sample. The rearrangement links TRBV10-3 to TRBJ2-3; 8 bases map to TRBD2. Germline CDR1 is ENHRY and CDR2 is SYGVKD. V lost 5 bases to trimming and J lost 2 bases; unmatched junction nucleotides: 9. This CDR3 has 16 amino acids. The CDR3 protein is CAISMVAGGDTDTQYF. As DNA, the CDR3 is TGTGCCATCAGTATGGTCGCGGGAGGAGACACAGATACGCAGTATTTT.

The chain carries TRBV27 and TRBJ2-5; weak D call: TRBD1 (5 bases). The germline V gene encodes CDR1 MNHEY and CDR2 SMNVEV (reference sequence). Deletions cut 7 bases from V and 2 bases from J, with 11 bases between. This CDR3 is built from 13 residues. The CDR3: CASKRGSQETQYF. Written as DNA, the CDR3 is TGTGCCAGCAAAAGGGGCTCTCAAGAGACCCAGTACTTC.

This clone came up a few times. The chain recombines TRBV4-1 with TRBJ2-3, with TRBD2 identical over 10 bases. From germline, CDR1 is MGHRA and CDR2 YSYEKL. V lost 3 bases, J lost 6 bases, and 12 bases stayed unmatched. CDR3 length: 17 amino acids. The CDR3 is CASSQVLKREGMDTQYF. The CDR3 nucleotides are TGCGCCAGCAGCCAGGTCCTCAAGCGGGAGGGCATGGATACGCAGTATTTT.

A remark on this clone: This same CDR3 is encoded by further DNA sequences in the sample. The J gene is TRBJ1-5, the V gene TRBV27; TRBD1 aligns across 11 bases. Germline V gene lookup returns CDR1 MNHEY and CDR2 SMNVEV (reference sequence). J was trimmed by 4 bases and V by 2 bases; bases with no gene match: 1. The CDR3 has 15 amino acids. The CDR3 region is CASSLGTGGNQPQHF. The DNA for the CDR3 is TGTGCCAGCAGTTTAGGGACAGGGGGGAATCAGCCCCAGCATTTT.

This rearrangement joins TRBV9 to TRBJ2-5; D is uncertain. Germline loops: CDR1 SGDLS, CDR2 YYNGEE. CDR3 size: 15 residues. Trimming shortened V by 3 bases and J by 2 bases, and 14 bases separated the two germline ends. The chain's CDR3 is CASSEWAGTQETQYF. CDR3 coding DNA: TGTGCCAGCAGCGAATGGGCAGGTACTCAAGAGACCCAGTACTTC.

The rearrangement joins TRBV6-5 to TRBJ2-1; D gene unclear. V gave up 3 bases and J gave up 9 bases, with 6 bases separating them. The CDR3 runs 11 residues. Germline V gives CDR1 MNHEY, CDR2 SVGAGI. The CDR3 spells CASSYGGEQFF. As DNA, the CDR3 is TGTGCCAGCAGTTATGGCGGTGAGCAGTTCTTC.

This clone was recorded a few times. The genes are TRBV18 and TRBJ2-3; 12 bases map to TRBD2. Germline loops: CDR1 KGHSH, CDR2 LQKENI. J gave up 5 bases and V 3 bases, and 3 bases lay outside the gene matches. The CDR3 runs to 15 residues. CDR3 nucleotide sequence: TGTGCCAGCTCACCGGGACTAGCGGGTGTAGATACGCAGTATTTT. The encoded protein is CASSPGLAGVDTQYF.

V gene TRBV5-1 combines with J gene TRBJ2-1; TRBD1 might be the D (5 bases). The CDR3 runs to 14 residues. The germline V gene has CDR1 SGHRS and CDR2 YFSETQ. V dropped 3 bases and J dropped 11 bases, with 18 bases sitting between them. The CDR3 reads CASSSRESTEKQFF. The CDR3 DNA reads as TGCGCCAGCAGCTCCAGGGAATCCACGGAAAAGCAGTTCTTC.

The chain carries TRBV7-9 and TRBJ2-5; D is ambiguous. Germline V lookup: CDR1 SEHNR, CDR2 FQNEAQ (reference sequence). The ends were cut back, 1 base at V and 5 bases at J, with 11 bases in the middle. This CDR3 is built from 14 residues. The CDR3 is CASSLGADMETQYF. The CDR3 DNA reads TGTGCCAGCAGCTTAGGGGCAGACATGGAGACCCAGTACTTC. The variable domain in full, with the rest retrieved from reference TRBV7-9 and TRBJ2-5, is DTGVSQNPRHKITKRGQNVTFRCDPISEHNRLYWYRQTLGQGPEFLTYFQNEAQLEKSRLLSDRFSAERPKGSFSTLEIQRTEQGDSAMYLCASSLGADMETQYFGPGTRLLVL.

The chain joins TRBV7-6 to TRBJ2-1; 9 bases fit TRBD2. Germline assignment: CDR1 SGHVS and CDR2 FNYEAQ. CDR3 length equals 15 residues. J was trimmed by 6 bases and V by 2 bases; bases with no gene match: 5. The CDR3 sequence: CASSLLAGNPNEQFF. CDR3 DNA: TGTGCCAGCAGCTTACTAGCGGGGAACCCCAATGAGCAGTTCTTC.

About this clone: Its ends do not fully match the called genes, so a read error is possible. This chain connects TRBV7-7 to TRBJ2-5; possible D gene TRBD1, 5 bases. The CDR3 runs 15 residues. CDR1 SSHAT and CDR2 FNYEAQ come from the germline V gene (reference sequence). The CDR3 nucleotides are TGTGCTAGCAGCCCAGGGCGGCTATACCAAGAGACCCAGTACTTC. It yields the protein CASSPGRLYQETQYF.

V usage is TRBV29-1 and J usage is TRBJ1-1; tentatively, D is TRBD1 (6 bases). CDR3 size: 15 residues. Germline CDR1 SQVTM, CDR2 ANQGSEA. Trimming shortened V by 5 bases and J by 1 base, and 17 bases separated the two germline ends. The chain's CDR3 is CSVKGPGVENTEAFF. CDR3 bases: TGCAGCGTTAAGGGGCCAGGGGTAGAGAACACTGAAGCTTTCTTT. Full variable domain (missing parts from reference TRBV29-1 and TRBJ1-1): SAVISQKPSRDICQRGTSLTIQCQVDSQVTMMFWYRQQPGQSLTLIATANQGSEATYESGFVIDKFPISRPNLTFSTLTVSNMSPEDSSIYLCSVKGPGVENTEAFFGQGTRLTVV.

The chain uses TRBV27 and TRBJ2-5, with TRBD2 as a possible D gene (5 bases). Germline V gene lookup returns CDR1 MNHEY and CDR2 SMNVEV (reference sequence). V lost 6 bases, J lost 0 bases, and 11 bases lay in between. This CDR3 comprises 14 residues. The CDR3: CASSRSSYQETQYF. For the CDR3, the DNA is TGTGCCAGCAGCCGTTCTAGCTACCAAGAGACCCAGTACTTC.

The chain has TRBV2 and TRBJ2-3; TRBD2 matches at 9 bases. The V gene's germline CDR1 is SNHLY and CDR2 FYNNEI. The CDR3 runs 18 residues. V lost 3 bases and J lost 1; bases outside the gene matches: 11. CDR3 sequence: CASSDRPSGEMGTDTQYF. The DNA for the CDR3 is TGTGCCAGCAGTGATCGACCTAGCGGGGAGATGGGCACAGATACGCAGTATTTT.

The rearrangement uses TRBV30 and TRBJ1-4, with a tentative D call TRBD1 (5 bases). Germline V lookup: CDR1 GTSNPN, CDR2 SVGIG (reference sequence). Trimming removed 0 bases from V and 5 bases from J, with 13 bases in between. The CDR3 spans 15 residues. The CDR3 is CAWSVLGLENEKLFF. The CDR3 bases are TGTGCCTGGAGTGTACTGGGACTAGAGAATGAAAAACTGTTTTTT.

This clone was seen repeatedly, ten times or more. V and J are TRBV5-6 and TRBJ1-2; D is unclear. The CDR3 sequence is 12 residues long. CDR1 is SGHDT, CDR2 YYEEEE, per germline. Trimming removed 1 base at V and 8 bases at J, with 9 bases between. The CDR3 region has the DNA TGTGCCAGCAGCTTGAGGAGTAGGGGCTACACCTTC. It yields the protein CASSLRSRGYTF.

This clone was counted once. The genes are TRBV7-9 and TRBJ1-2; D ambiguous. The CDR3 runs to 14 residues. The germline V gene has CDR1 SEHNR and CDR2 FQNEAQ (reference sequence). V lost 5 bases and J 3 bases, leaving 13 bases between the germline ends. CDR3 bases: TGTGCCAGCAGCCCATCGGCGGCCTACTATGGCTACACCTTC. It specifies CASSPSAAYYGYTF.

V and J are TRBV25-1 and TRBJ1-2, with D possibly being TRBD1 (6 bases). This CDR3 contains 15 residues. Germline V gene data show CDR1 as MGHDK and CDR2 as SYGVNS. Trimming took off 1 base at V and 4 bases at J, with 13 bases between the two ends. In DNA form, the CDR3 reads TGTGCCAGCAGTGAATCCGGGACATTCTCCTATGGCTACACCTTC. It translates to CASSESGTFSYGYTF.